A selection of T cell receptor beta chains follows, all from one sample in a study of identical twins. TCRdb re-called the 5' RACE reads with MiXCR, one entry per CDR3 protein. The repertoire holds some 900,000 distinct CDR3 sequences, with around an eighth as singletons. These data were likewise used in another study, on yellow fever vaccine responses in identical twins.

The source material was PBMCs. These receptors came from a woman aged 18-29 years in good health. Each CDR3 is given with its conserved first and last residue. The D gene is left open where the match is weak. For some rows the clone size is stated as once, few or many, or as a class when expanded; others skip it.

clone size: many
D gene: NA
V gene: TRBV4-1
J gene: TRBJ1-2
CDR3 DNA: TGCGCCAGCAGCCAAGAGGGTTTAGGCAGGGATAACTATGGCTACACCTTC
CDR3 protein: CASSQEGLGRDNYGYTF

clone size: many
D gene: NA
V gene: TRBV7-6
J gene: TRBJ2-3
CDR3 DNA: TGTGCCAGCAGCTTAGACAGGGGCACAGATACGCAGTATTTT
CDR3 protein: CASSLDRGTDTQYF

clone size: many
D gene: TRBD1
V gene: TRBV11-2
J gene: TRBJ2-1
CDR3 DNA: TGTGCCAGCAGCCAAACCGGACCGACAGGGCTAACTTTTCACAATGAGCAGTTCTTC
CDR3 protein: CASSQTGPTGLTFHNEQFF

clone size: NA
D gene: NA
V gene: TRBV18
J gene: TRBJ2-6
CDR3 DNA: TGTGCCAGCTCACCGCTCCGGGACGGAGATATCGGGGCCAACGTCCTGACTTTC
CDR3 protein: CASSPLRDGDIGANVLTF

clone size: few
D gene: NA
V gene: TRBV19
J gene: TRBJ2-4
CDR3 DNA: TGTGCCAGTAGTTTTTTGGGGGGAGGAGGGAACATTCAGTACTTC
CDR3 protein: CASSFLGGGGNIQYF

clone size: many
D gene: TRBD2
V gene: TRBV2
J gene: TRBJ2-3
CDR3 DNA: TGTGCCAGCAGTGCCCAAGGAGCGGGGGGCACAGATACGCAGTATTTT
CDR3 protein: CASSAQGAGGTDTQYF

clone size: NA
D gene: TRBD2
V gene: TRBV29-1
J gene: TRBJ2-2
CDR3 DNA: TGCAGCGTTGAACGAGCGGGGACGAACACCGGGGAGCTGTTTTTT
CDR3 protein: CSVERAGTNTGELFF

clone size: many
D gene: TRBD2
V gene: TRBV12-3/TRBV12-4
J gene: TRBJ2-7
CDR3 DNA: TGTGCCAGCACTGTGATGTCGCGGGAGGCTTCCTACGAGCAGTACTTC
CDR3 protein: CASTVMSREASYEQYF

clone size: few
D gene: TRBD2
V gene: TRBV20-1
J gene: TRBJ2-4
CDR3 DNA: TGCAGTGCTAGAACTAGCGGGGGCGGATACATTCAGTACTTC
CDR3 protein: CSARTSGGGYIQYF

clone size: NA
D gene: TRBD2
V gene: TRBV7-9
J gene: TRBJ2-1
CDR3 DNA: TGTGCCAGCAGCTTGGACGGACTAGCGTCGAGGCAGTTCTTC
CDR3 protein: CASSLDGLASRQFF

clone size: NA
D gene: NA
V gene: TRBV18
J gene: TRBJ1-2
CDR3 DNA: TGTGCCAGCTCCCCTTCGGGGGACGCCTATGGCTACACCTTC
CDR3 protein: CASSPSGDAYGYTF

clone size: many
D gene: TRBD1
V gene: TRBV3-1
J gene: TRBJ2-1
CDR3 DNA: TGCGCCAGCAGCCCCGGGACAGGGGTATACAATGAGCAGTTCTTC
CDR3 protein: CASSPGTGVYNEQFF

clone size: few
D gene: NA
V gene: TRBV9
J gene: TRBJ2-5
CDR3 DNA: TGTGCCAGCAGCGTATCGTGGGGGCAGGGGGAGACCCAGTACTTC
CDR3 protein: CASSVSWGQGETQYF

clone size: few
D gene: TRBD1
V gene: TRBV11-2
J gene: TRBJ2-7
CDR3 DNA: TGTGCCAGCAGCCCTAGCGCGGGACAGGGGGCCTACGAGCAGTACTTC
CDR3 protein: CASSPSAGQGAYEQYF

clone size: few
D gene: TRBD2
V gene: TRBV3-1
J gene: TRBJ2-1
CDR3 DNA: TGTGCCAGCAGCCGCACTTTAGCGGGAGGGCCCACTGAGCAGTTCTTC
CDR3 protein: CASSRTLAGGPTEQFF

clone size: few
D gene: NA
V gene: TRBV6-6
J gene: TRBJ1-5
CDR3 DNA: TGTGCCAGCAGTGGACATACCGGGCAGCCCCAGCATTTT
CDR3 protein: CASSGHTGQPQHF

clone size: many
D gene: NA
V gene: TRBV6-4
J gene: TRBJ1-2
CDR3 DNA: TGTGCCAGCAGTGGGGCCGGGGGCAATGGCTACACCTTC
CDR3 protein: CASSGAGGNGYTF

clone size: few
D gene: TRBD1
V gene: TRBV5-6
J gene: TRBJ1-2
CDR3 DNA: TGTGCCAGCAGCTTGGACAGGGGGACCTATGGCTACACCTTC
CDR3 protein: CASSLDRGTYGYTF

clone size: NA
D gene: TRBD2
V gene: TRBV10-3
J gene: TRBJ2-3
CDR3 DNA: TGTGCCATCAGTAGGGGACTAGCGCCAGATACGCAGTATTTT
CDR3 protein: CAISRGLAPDTQYF

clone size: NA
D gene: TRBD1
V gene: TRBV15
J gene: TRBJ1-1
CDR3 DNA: TGTGCCACCAGCAGATGGACAGGGTCAGGTACTGAAGCTTTCTTT
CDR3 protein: CATSRWTGSGTEAFF

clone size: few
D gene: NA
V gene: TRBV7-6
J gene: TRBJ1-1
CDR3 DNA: TGTGCCAGCAGCCTAGGGGGTGGGGGTGCTGAAGCTTTCTTT
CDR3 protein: CASSLGGGGAEAFF

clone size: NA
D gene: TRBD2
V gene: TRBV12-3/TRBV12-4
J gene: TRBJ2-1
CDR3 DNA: TGTGCCAGCGGTCTTCTAGCGGAATACAATGAGCAGTTCTTC
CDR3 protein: CASGLLAEYNEQFF

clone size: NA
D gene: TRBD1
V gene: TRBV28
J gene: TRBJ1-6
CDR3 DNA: TGTGCCAGCAGTTTACGACAGGGTTTCTATTCACCCCTCCACTTT
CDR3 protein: CASSLRQGFYSPLHF

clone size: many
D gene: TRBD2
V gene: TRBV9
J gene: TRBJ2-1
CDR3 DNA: TGTGCCAGCAGCGGTGCACGGTGGCGGGGGGGATACAATGAGCAGTTCTTC
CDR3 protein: CASSGARWRGGYNEQFF

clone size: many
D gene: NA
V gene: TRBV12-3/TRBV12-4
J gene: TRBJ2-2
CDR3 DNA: TGTGCCAGCAGTTTTTTAGCGGATACCGGGGAGCTGTTTTTT
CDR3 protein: CASSFLADTGELFF

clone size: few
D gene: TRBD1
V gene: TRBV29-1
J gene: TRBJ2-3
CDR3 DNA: TGCAGCGTCCTGGGGGACAGTTCTAGCACAGATACGCAGTATTTT
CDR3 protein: CSVLGDSSSTDTQYF

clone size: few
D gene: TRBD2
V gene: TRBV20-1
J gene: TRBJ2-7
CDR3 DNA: TGCAGTGCTAGGATTCCCGGGACTAGCGGTACCTACGAGCAGTACTTC
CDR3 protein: CSARIPGTSGTYEQYF

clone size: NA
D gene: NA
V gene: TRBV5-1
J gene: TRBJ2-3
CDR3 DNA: TGCGCCAGCAGCTTCCAGAGCACAGATACGCAGTATTTT
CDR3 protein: CASSFQSTDTQYF

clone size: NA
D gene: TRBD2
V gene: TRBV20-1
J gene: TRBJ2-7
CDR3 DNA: TGCAGTGCTAGAGTGGCTAGCGGGAGTAGGACCTACGAGCAGTACTTC
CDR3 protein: CSARVASGSRTYEQYF

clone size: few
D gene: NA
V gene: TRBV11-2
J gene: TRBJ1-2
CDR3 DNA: TGTGCCAGCAGTTTTATATACGACATGGTTGGGGAGGCGTTCGGCTACACCTTC
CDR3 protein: CASSFIYDMVGEAFGYTF

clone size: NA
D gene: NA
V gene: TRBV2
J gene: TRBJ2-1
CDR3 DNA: TGTGCCACCTCGCCGTTAGATACCTACAATGAGCAGTTCTTC
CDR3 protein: CATSPLDTYNEQFF

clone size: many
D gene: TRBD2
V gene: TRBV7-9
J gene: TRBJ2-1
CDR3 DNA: TGTGCCAGCAGTCAAAACCGGGCTAGCGGATACAATGAGCAGTTCTTC
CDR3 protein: CASSQNRASGYNEQFF

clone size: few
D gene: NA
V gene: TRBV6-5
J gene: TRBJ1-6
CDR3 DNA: TGTGCCAGCATTACGACAGGACCATATAATTCACCCCTCCACTTT
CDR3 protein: CASITTGPYNSPLHF

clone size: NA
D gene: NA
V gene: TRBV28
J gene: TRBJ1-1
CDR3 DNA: TGTGCCAGCAGTCTAGGGATCGCTGAAGCTTTCTTT
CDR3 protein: CASSLGIAEAFF

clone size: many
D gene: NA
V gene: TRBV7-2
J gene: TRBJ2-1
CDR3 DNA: TGTGCCAGCAGCCCCAGGGTTAGGACAGCAGGAGATGAGCAGTTCTTC
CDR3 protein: CASSPRVRTAGDEQFF

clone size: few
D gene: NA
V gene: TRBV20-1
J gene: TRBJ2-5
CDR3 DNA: TGCAGTGCCTGGTCCGGGACCCTTGTCGGGACCCAGTACTTC
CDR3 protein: CSAWSGTLVGTQYF

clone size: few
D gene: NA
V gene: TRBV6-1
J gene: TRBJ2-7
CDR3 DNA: TGTGCCAGCAGTGAGTTGGGGGCCGCCTCCACCTACGAGCAGTACTTC
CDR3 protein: CASSELGAASTYEQYF

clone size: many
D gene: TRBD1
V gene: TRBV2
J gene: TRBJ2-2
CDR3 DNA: TGTGCCAGCAGTAACCGGGACAGGGGCTCCGGGGAGCTGTTTTTT
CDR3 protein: CASSNRDRGSGELFF

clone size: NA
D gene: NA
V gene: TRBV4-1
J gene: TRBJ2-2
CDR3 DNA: TGCGCCAGCAGCCAAGATGTGGGCTTGGGGGAGCTGTTTTTT
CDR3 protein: CASSQDVGLGELFF

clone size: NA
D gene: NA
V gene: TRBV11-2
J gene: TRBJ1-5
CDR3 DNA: TGTGCCAGCAGCTCCCACAGGGCTCATCAGCCCCAGCATTTT
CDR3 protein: CASSSHRAHQPQHF

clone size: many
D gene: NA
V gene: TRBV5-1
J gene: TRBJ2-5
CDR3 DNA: TGCGCCAGCAGCCACAACATGGAAACCCAGTACTTC
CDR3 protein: CASSHNMETQYF

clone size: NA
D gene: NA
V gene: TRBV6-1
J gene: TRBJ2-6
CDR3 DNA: TGTGCCAGCAGCACCCCCTGGCTGGTTAGCTCTGGGGCCAACGTCCTGACTTTC
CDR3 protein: CASSTPWLVSSGANVLTF

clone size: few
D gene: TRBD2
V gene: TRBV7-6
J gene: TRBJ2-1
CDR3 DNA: TGTGCCAGCAGCTTCAGCGGGAGTGGTGAGCAGTTCTTC
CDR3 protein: CASSFSGSGEQFF

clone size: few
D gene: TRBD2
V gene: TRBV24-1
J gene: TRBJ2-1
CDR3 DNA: TGTGCCACCAGTGTTTCTAGCGGGAGGTTCTTGGAGCAGTTCTTC
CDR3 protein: CATSVSSGRFLEQFF

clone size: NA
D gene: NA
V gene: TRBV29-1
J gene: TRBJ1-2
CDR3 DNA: TGCAGCGCAACCCAGGTTTGGGGTGGCTACACCTTC
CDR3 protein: CSATQVWGGYTF

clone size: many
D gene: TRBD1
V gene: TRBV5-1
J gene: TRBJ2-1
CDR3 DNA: TGCGCCAGCAGCTTCTTCCGGGACAGGGGATTTGGGGAGCAGTTCTTC
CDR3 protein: CASSFFRDRGFGEQFF

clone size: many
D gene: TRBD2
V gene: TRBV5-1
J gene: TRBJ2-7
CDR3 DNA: TGCGCCAGCAGCCCGTTACTAGCGGGGGCCTACGAGCAGTACTTC
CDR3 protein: CASSPLLAGAYEQYF

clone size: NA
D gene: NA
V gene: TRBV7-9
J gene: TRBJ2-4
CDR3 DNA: TGTGCCAGCAGCTTAGGGTTCAGCCTGCAAAACATTCAGTACTTC
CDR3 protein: CASSLGFSLQNIQYF

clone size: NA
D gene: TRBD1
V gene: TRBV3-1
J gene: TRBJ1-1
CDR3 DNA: TGTGCCAGCAGCCAAGATCTACAGGGGATTGAAGCTTTCTTT
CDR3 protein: CASSQDLQGIEAFF

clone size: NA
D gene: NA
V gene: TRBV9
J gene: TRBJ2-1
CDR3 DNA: TGTGCCAGCAGCGTAGACGCCGGCGGGATGCTGAATGAGCAGTTCTTC
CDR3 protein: CASSVDAGGMLNEQFF

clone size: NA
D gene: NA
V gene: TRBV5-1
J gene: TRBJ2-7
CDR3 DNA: TGCGCCAGCAGCTTGGAAGTGACAGTCTACGAGCAGTACTTC
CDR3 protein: CASSLEVTVYEQYF

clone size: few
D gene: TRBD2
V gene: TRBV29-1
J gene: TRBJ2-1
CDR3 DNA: TGCAGCGTTGGCGGGACTAGCGGGATCACCAATGAGCAGTTCTTC
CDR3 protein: CSVGGTSGITNEQFF

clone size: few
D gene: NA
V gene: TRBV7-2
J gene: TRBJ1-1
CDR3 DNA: TGTGCCAGCAGCGCCTCCGGGATATTGAACACTGAAGCTTTCTTT
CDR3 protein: CASSASGILNTEAFF

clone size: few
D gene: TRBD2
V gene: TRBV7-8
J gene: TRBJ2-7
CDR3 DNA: TGTGCCAGCAGCTCGCAGACTAGCGGGATCCCCTACGAGCAGTACTTC
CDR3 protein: CASSSQTSGIPYEQYF